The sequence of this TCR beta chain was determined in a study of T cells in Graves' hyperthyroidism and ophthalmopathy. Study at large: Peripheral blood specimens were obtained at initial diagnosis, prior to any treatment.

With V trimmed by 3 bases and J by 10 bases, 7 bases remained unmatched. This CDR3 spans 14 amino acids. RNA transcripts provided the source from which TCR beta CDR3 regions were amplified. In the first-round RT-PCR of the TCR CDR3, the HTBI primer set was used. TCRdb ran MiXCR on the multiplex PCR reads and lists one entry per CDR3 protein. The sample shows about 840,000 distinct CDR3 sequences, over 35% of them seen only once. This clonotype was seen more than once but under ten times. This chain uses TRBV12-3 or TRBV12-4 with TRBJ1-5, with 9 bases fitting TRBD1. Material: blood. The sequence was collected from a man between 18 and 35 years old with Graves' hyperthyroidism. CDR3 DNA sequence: TGTGCCAGCAGTTTTGGGACAGGGTTAAATCCCCAGCATTTT. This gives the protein CASSFGTGLNPQHF.